Following are 27 T cell receptor beta chains from one sample sequenced in a study of blood T cell repertoires in COVID-19. Here immunoSEQ multiplex PCR was the method, and the copy in TCRdb shows in-frame clones only, minus some. This sample yields about 160,000 clones, of which roughly nine tenths are seen a single time; over 15% belongs to the top ten. Material for sequencing was peripheral blood. The receptors derive from a man aged 55-75 years with active or convalescent COVID-19.

The sample holds one count of this clone. The genes are TRBV6-5 and TRBJ1-2, with 9 bases lining up with TRBD1. CDR1 MNHEY and CDR2 SVGAGI come from the germline V gene. The CDR3 totals 12 residues. V was pared by 8 bases and J by 8 bases, with 6 bases of the junction left unmatched. The CDR3 loop is CASEGTGLGYTF. In DNA form, the CDR3 reads TGTGCCAGCGAAGGGACAGGGTTGGGCTACACCTTC.

The V gene is TRBV5-6, the J gene TRBJ2-7; D uncertain. The V end lost 3 bases, the J end lost 3 bases, and 7 bases lay between the germline ends. The germline CDR1 and CDR2 sequences are SGHDT and YYEEEE. The CDR3 sequence is 12 residues long. The CDR3 bases are TGTGCCAGCAGCTCCCGGTACTACGAGCAGTACTTC. It specifies CASSSRYYEQYF.

The chain has TRBV6-4 and TRBJ1-6; TRBD1 matches at 9 bases. J was trimmed by 10 bases and V by 2 bases; bases with no gene match: 6. Germline V lookup: CDR1 MRHNA, CDR2 SNTAGT. The CDR3 length is 15 residues. The CDR3: CASSDEDRGGSPLHF. CDR3 in DNA: TGTGCCAGCAGTGACGAGGACAGGGGAGGCTCACCCCTCCACTTT.

The chain carries TRBV19 and TRBJ2-1; tentatively, D is TRBD1 (6 bases). Deletions cut 4 bases from V and 0 bases from J, with 10 bases between. The CDR3 covers 15 residues. CDR1 is LNHDA and CDR2 is SQIVND in the germline V gene (reference sequence). The CDR3 here is CASSTHRDSYNEQFF. The CDR3 DNA reads as TGTGCCAGTAGTACACACAGGGACTCCTACAATGAGCAGTTCTTC.

CDR3 nucleotide sequence: TGTGCCAGCAGCTTAGCGGGAGGCGGGGGACCGACCGGGGAGCTGTTTTTT. Protein sequence: CASSLAGGGGPTGELFF. The chain couples TRBV7-9 to TRBJ2-2, with 7 nucleotides matching TRBD2. V lost 0 bases, J lost 5 bases, and 9 bases stayed unmatched. The V gene's germline CDR1 is SEHNR and CDR2 FQNEAQ (reference sequence). The CDR3 is made up of 17 amino acids.

In the case of this clone: The sample has other DNA sequences that encode this CDR3 too. The chain has TRBV10-3 and TRBJ2-2; no clear D gene. With 4 bases removed from V and 1 base from J, the gap between germline ends came to 7 bases. Germline V gene sequence: CDR1 ENHRY, CDR2 SYGVKD. The CDR3 has 14 amino acids. The CDR3 sequence is CAISGGGNTGELFF. The CDR3 DNA follows: TGTGCCATCAGTGGTGGCGGGAACACCGGGGAGCTGTTTTTT.

The CDR3 DNA follows: TGTGCCAGCAGCCCCAGCGGGCTCGGGGAGCTGTTTTTT. Amino acids: CASSPSGLGELFF. V usage is TRBV3-1 (or the pseudogene TRBV3-2) and J usage is TRBJ2-2, with a weak D call TRBD2 (6 bases). This CDR3 is 13 amino acids long. Between the trimmed V and J ends, which lost 4 bases and 7 bases, there was a span of 10 bases. Germline-derived CDR1 and CDR2 are LGHDT and YNNKEL (reference sequence).

The chain joins TRBV2 to TRBJ1-5; tentative D call: TRBD1 (5 bases). Germline V gives CDR1 SNHLY, CDR2 FYNNEI. CDR3 size: 14 residues. Trimming took off 7 bases at V and 6 bases at J, with 16 bases between the two ends. CDR3 sequence reads: CASNGASGRQPQHF. The CDR3 DNA sequence: TGTGCCAGCAATGGGGCCAGCGGGCGTCAGCCCCAGCATTTT.

The chain recombines TRBV9 with TRBJ1-4, with TRBD1 matching 7 bases. This CDR3 is 16 amino acids long. Germline values: CDR1 SGDLS, CDR2 YYNGEE. With 0 bases clipped from V and 8 bases from J, the junction kept 10 bases outside the gene matches. The CDR3 reads CASSVAGGQLGEKLFF. Here the CDR3 DNA reads TGTGCCAGCAGCGTAGCAGGGGGACAGTTGGGGGAAAAACTGTTTTTT.

As regards this clone: The germline gene is not matched at one end of the junction; a read error may be the cause. The V call is TRBV7-7, the J call TRBJ2-7, with D possibly TRBD2 on 6 matching bases. The CDR3 has 15 residues. Germline V gene data show CDR1 as SSHAT and CDR2 as FNYEAQ (reference sequence). The CDR3 here is CASSLATGFSYEQYF. The CDR3 bases are TGTGCCAGCAGCCTAGCGACGGGATTCTCCTACGAGCAGTACTTC. The full variable domain, its missing parts supplied by reference TRBV7-7 and TRBJ2-7, is GAGVSQSPRYKVTKRGQDVTLRCDPISSHATLYWYQQALGQGPEFLTYFNYEAQPDKSGLPSDRFSAERPEGSISTLTIQRTEQRDSAMYRCASSLATGFSYEQYFGPGTRLTVT.

V is TRBV19 and J is TRBJ2-7; 7 bases fit TRBD2. There are 15 residues in the CDR3. The trim removed 2 bases at V and 6 bases at J, leaving 10 bases unmatched. CDR1 LNHDA and CDR2 SQIVND come from the germline V gene (reference sequence). The CDR3: CASSILLGGSSEQYF. The CDR3 nucleotides are TGTGCCAGTAGTATATTATTGGGAGGGAGCTCCGAGCAGTACTTC.

The CDR3 sequence: CASSDPRDTPRTEAFF. The DNA for the CDR3 is TGTGCCAGCAGTGATCCCCGGGACACCCCGCGGACTGAAGCTTTCTTT. V is TRBV6-1 and J is TRBJ1-1; a weak D match, TRBD1 (6 bases). The length of the CDR3 is 16 residues. Trimming took 3 bases from V and 5 from J, leaving 19 bases between them. Germline V gives CDR1 MNHNS, CDR2 SASEGT.

The rearrangement uses TRBV6-5 and TRBJ1-1, with D perhaps matching TRBD1 (6 bases). The V gene lost 6 bases and the J gene lost 3 bases, with 14 bases spanning the gap. Germline values: CDR1 MNHEY, CDR2 SVGAGI. This CDR3 has 14 amino acids. Written as DNA, the CDR3 is TGTGCCAGCAGGGGGGGGGCTGACGACACTGAAGCTTTCTTT. Its protein product is CASRGGADDTEAFF.

This rearrangement joins TRBV5-4 to TRBJ2-6, with D perhaps matching TRBD1 (6 bases). CDR3 length: 16 amino acids. The germline CDR1 and CDR2 sequences are SGHNT and YYREEE (reference sequence). Trimming cost V 4 bases and J 0 bases, with 11 bases left between them. Here the CDR3 DNA reads TGTGCCAGCAGCAAGGACAGTTCCTCTGGGGCCAACGTCCTGACTTTC. Residues: CASSKDSSSGANVLTF.

The CDR3 region is CASSSAASGGKVETQYF. In DNA form, the CDR3 reads TGCGCCAGCAGCTCGGCTGCTAGCGGGGGGAAGGTTGAGACCCAGTACTTC. V gene TRBV5-1 combines with J gene TRBJ2-5; 11 positions match TRBD2. The CDR3 consists of 17 residues. Germline V gene lookup returns CDR1 SGHRS and CDR2 YFSETQ. The V gene end was trimmed by 3 bases and the J gene end by 5 bases; junction bases not matched to a gene: 12. The whole variable domain, filled in from reference TRBV5-1 and TRBJ2-5, reads KAGVTQTPRYLIKTRGQQVTLSCSPISGHRSVSWYQQTPGQGLQFLFEYFSETQRNKGNFPGRFSGRQFSNSRSEMNVSTLELGDSALYLCASSSAASGGKVETQYFGPGTRLLVL.

This chain links TRBV6-5 with TRBJ1-1, with D perhaps matching TRBD1 (5 bases). Trimming removed 2 bases at V and 1 base at J, with 11 bases between. The germline gives CDR1 MNHEY, CDR2 SVGAGI. This CDR3 is built from 15 residues. This CDR3 reads CASSYHDRQNTEAFF. The CDR3 bases are TGTGCCAGCAGTTACCATGACAGACAGAACACTGAAGCTTTCTTT.

The J gene is TRBJ1-1, the V gene TRBV6-1; D is possibly TRBD1 (5 bases). Trimming pared 1 base from V and 3 bases from J, leaving 21 bases between. Germline V gene sequence: CDR1 MNHNS, CDR2 SASEGT. The CDR3 sequence is 18 residues long. CDR3 in amino acids: CASSEDIGADLRDTEAFF. The CDR3 DNA reads as TGTGCCAGCAGTGAAGATATTGGGGCAGACCTTAGGGACACTGAAGCTTTCTTT.

CDR3 loop: CASSPQGQESPQHF. CDR3 nucleotide sequence: TGTGCCAGCAGTCCACAGGGCCAAGAATCGCCCCAGCATTTT. The J gene is TRBJ1-5, the V gene TRBV28; D may be TRBD1 (6 bases). This CDR3 is built from 14 residues. With 5 bases removed from V and 9 bases from J, the gap between germline ends came to 17 bases. Looked up from germline, CDR1 is MDHEN and CDR2 is SYDVKM.

V and J are TRBV9 and TRBJ2-3; D may be TRBD2 (6 bases). Trimming took 2 bases from V and 0 from J, leaving 19 bases between them. Germline values: CDR1 SGDLS, CDR2 YYNGEE. This CDR3 has 18 residues. This chain's CDR3 is CASSVQLPTGGSTDTQYF. As DNA, the CDR3 is TGTGCCAGCAGCGTCCAACTTCCTACCGGGGGAAGCACAGATACGCAGTATTTT.

The chain employs TRBV11-2 and TRBJ2-7; D possibly corresponds to TRBD2 (5 bases). Germline V gene lookup returns CDR1 SGHAT and CDR2 FQNNGV. The CDR3 sequence is 17 residues long. Trimming cost V 1 base and J 0 bases, with 16 bases left between them. CDR3 sequence (DNA): TGTGCCAGCAGCTTAGGTTCGCGGAATGGGAGCTCCTACGAGCAGTACTTC. Translation gives CASSLGSRNGSSYEQYF.

V is TRBV11-2 and J is TRBJ1-2, with 7 bases that match TRBD1. The trim removed 5 bases at V and 0 bases at J, leaving 6 bases unmatched. Germline assignment: CDR1 SGHAT and CDR2 FQNNGV. This CDR3 contains 15 residues. The CDR3 nucleotides read TGTGCCAGCAGCCCGACAGGGTTGGCTAACTATGGCTACACCTTC. Amino acid sequence: CASSPTGLANYGYTF.

The CDR3 region is CASSRRGQGSKTQYF. In DNA, the CDR3 is TGTGCCAGCAGTCGACGGGGACAGGGGTCGAAGACCCAGTACTTC. The gene calls are TRBV2 and TRBJ2-5; 10 bases are a match to TRBD1. The CDR3 has 15 amino acids. V was clipped by 5 bases and J by 6 bases; unmatched bases: 9. CDR1 SNHLY and CDR2 FYNNEI come from the germline V gene.

The chain is built from TRBV13 and TRBJ1-5; perhaps TRBD1 as D (5 bases). CDR1 and CDR2 from the germline V gene are PRHDT and FYEKMQ (reference sequence). This CDR3 has 14 amino acids. V shed 5 bases and J shed 3 bases, with 11 bases lying between them. The CDR3 is CASSPGLLNQPQHF. DNA for the CDR3: TGTGCCAGCAGCCCGGGACTGCTCAATCAGCCCCAGCATTTT.

This clone has just one count. Other nucleotide sequences in the sample specify the same CDR3. The genes are TRBV10-2 and TRBJ1-1; D not certain. CDR3 length: 13 amino acids. V was clipped by 4 bases and J by 0 bases, with 6 bases between them. Per germline, CDR1 WSHSY and CDR2 SAAADI. The CDR3 DNA sequence: TGCGCCAGCAGTGGGCAGGTGAACACTGAAGCTTTCTTT. Encoded protein: CASSGQVNTEAFF.

This clone was observed a handful of times. The chain couples TRBV11-2 to TRBJ2-7, with D perhaps TRBD2 (5 bases). Germline V gene data show CDR1 as SGHAT and CDR2 as FQNNGV. There are 12 residues in the CDR3. Trimming removed 5 bases from V and 4 bases from J, with 9 bases in between. CDR3 in amino acids: CASSRTDYEQYF. The CDR3, as DNA: TGTGCCAGCAGCCGGACTGATTACGAGCAGTACTTC.

This chain links TRBV11-2 with TRBJ2-1; 9 bases are a match to TRBD2. The V and J ends lost 2 bases and 10 bases, in that order; junction bases with no gene match: 3. CDR1 is SGHAT, CDR2 FQNNGV, per germline. The CDR3 loop spans 13 amino acids. This CDR3 is CASSLTLAGEQFF. CDR3 coding DNA: TGTGCCAGCAGCTTAACGCTAGCGGGGGAGCAGTTCTTC.

This sequence joins TRBV5-1 and TRBJ1-1; D is possibly TRBD1 (5 bases). Trimming left V 6 bases short and J 5 bases short, with 17 bases between. The CDR3 is 14 residues long. The germline V gene has CDR1 SGHRS and CDR2 YFSETQ. The CDR3 here is CASTPGGVGTEAFF. The DNA of the CDR3 is TGCGCCAGCACGCCCGGAGGGGTTGGGACTGAAGCTTTCTTT.